What follows are 19 T cell receptor beta chains derived from one specimen sequenced in a study of T cells in localized non-small cell lung cancer. Clones were read by immunoSEQ multiplex PCR, and TCRdb kept only the in-frame ones, dropping some. The sample yields under 45,000 clones, 83% seen once. The source was PBMCs, collected before any cancer treatment. The receptors shown here come from a man aged 40 to 75 with stage II lung adenocarcinoma.

This clone has only a few counts. V usage is TRBV9 and J usage is TRBJ2-3; 8 positions match TRBD2. Losses at the gene ends were 7 bases for V and 0 bases for J; bases not matched to a gene: 13. This CDR3 comprises 17 residues. Germline V gene sequence: CDR1 SGDLS, CDR2 YYNGEE. The CDR3 DNA sequence: TGTGCCAGCGGTAGTTCACTAGCGGAGGGGAGCACAGATACGCAGTATTTT. As protein: CASGSSLAEGSTDTQYF. The complete variable domain, with remaining parts taken from reference TRBV9 and TRBJ2-3, reads DSGVTQTPKHLITATGQRVTLRCSPRSGDLSVYWYQQSLDQGLQFLIQYYNGEERAKGNILERFSAQQFPDLHSELNLSSLELGDSALYFCASGSSLAEGSTDTQYFGPGTRLTVL.

The chain combines TRBV6-1 with TRBJ1-1; D is possibly TRBD1 (5 bases). The V end was cut by 5 bases, the J end by 3 bases, with 10 bases between. Germline loops: CDR1 MNHNS, CDR2 SASEGT. The CDR3 runs to 13 residues. CDR3 DNA: TGTGCCAGCAGTCTGAAGACAGACACTGAAGCTTTCTTT. Translation gives CASSLKTDTEAFF.

The chain joins TRBV6-1 to TRBJ2-4; D may correspond to TRBD1 or TRBD2 (6 bases each). This CDR3 spans 13 amino acids. V lost 8 bases and J lost 8, with 16 bases in between. CDR1 is MNHNS and CDR2 is SASEGT in the germline V gene. The CDR3 protein is CASSLRGLDIQYF. CDR3 DNA sequence: TGTGCCAGCTCACTCCGGGGGCTGGACATTCAGTACTTC.

This chain connects TRBV19 to TRBJ2-2; tentatively, D is TRBD2 (5 bases). The V end was cut by 3 bases, the J end by 2 bases, with 7 bases between. Germline-derived CDR1 and CDR2 are LNHDA and SQIVND (reference sequence). This CDR3 is built from 14 residues. CDR3 DNA sequence: TGTGCCAGTAGTATCCGACTAAACACCGGGGAGCTGTTTTTT. The encoded protein is CASSIRLNTGELFF.

V gene TRBV5-6 combines with J gene TRBJ2-2, with 9 nucleotides matching TRBD1. The CDR3 is 16 amino acids. Germline values: CDR1 SGHDT, CDR2 YYEEEE. J lost 6 bases, V lost 4 bases, and 10 bases had no gene match. Here the CDR3 reads CASSAPGTGFAGELFF. CDR3 coding DNA: TGTGCCAGCAGCGCGCCCGGGACAGGGTTCGCCGGGGAGCTGTTTTTT.

The chain joins TRBV4-2 to TRBJ2-5, with a weak D call TRBD1 (6 bases). CDR1 and CDR2 (germline): LGHNA, YNFKEQ. The CDR3 is 15 residues long. Trimming removed 1 base from V and 5 bases from J, with 14 bases in between. The CDR3 protein is CASSQAYRQAETQYF. The DNA of the CDR3 is TGTGCCAGCAGCCAAGCATATCGACAGGCGGAGACCCAGTACTTC.

The gene calls are TRBV14 and TRBJ1-5, with D uncertain. V was shortened by 2 bases and J by 4 bases, with 0 bases between the two germline ends. The CDR3 runs to 11 residues. From germline, CDR1 is SGHDN and CDR2 FVKESK. CDR3 in DNA: TGTGCCAGCAGCCAAAATCAGCCCCAGCATTTT. Translating it yields CASSQNQPQHF.

The rearrangement joins TRBV5-1 to TRBJ1-2, with D unclear. The V end was cut by 3 bases, the J end by 4 bases, with 10 bases between. CDR3 size: 13 residues. Germline values: CDR1 SGHRS, CDR2 YFSETQ. CDR3 coding DNA: TGCGCCAGCAGCTACCCGAAAGGCTATGGCTACACCTTC. It is translated as CASSYPKGYGYTF.

This chain joins TRBV6-1 and TRBJ2-2, with D perhaps TRBD1 or TRBD2 (5 bases each). The V gene lost 8 bases and the J gene lost 1 base, with 11 bases spanning the gap. The CDR3 loop spans 14 amino acids. The germline V gene has CDR1 MNHNS and CDR2 SASEGT. CDR3 in amino acids: CASGRDRNTGELFF. CDR3 nucleotides: TGTGCCAGCGGTCGGGACCGGAACACCGGGGAGCTGTTTTTT.

In this sample, this clone turned up once. V and J are TRBV11-1 and TRBJ2-1; D is ambiguous. The CDR3 is made up of 16 amino acids. V was cut by 4 bases and J by 0 bases, with 13 bases left in between. Germline V gene lookup returns CDR1 SGHAT and CDR2 FQDESV (reference sequence). CDR3 sequence reads: CASSSSDASSYNEQFF. CDR3 in DNA: TGTGCCAGCAGCTCATCCGACGCGTCCTCCTACAATGAGCAGTTCTTC. Based on the CDR3 plus reference TRBV11-1 and TRBJ2-1, the full variable domain is EAEVAQSPRYKITEKSQAVAFWCDPISGHATLYWYRQILGQGPELLVQFQDESVVDDSQLPKDRFSAERLKGVDSTLKIQPAELGDSAMYLCASSSSDASSYNEQFFGPGTRLTVL.

V and J are TRBV11-2 and TRBJ2-5; TRBD1 matches at 8 bases. Germline V gene lookup returns CDR1 SGHAT and CDR2 FQNNGV. The J segment lost 5 bases and the V segment lost 5 bases, leaving 10 bases of the junction unmatched. This CDR3 has 15 amino acids. CDR3 region: CASSLIGQGLETQYF. The CDR3 bases are TGTGCCAGCAGCCTCATTGGACAGGGCTTGGAGACCCAGTACTTC.

The chain recombines TRBV28 with TRBJ2-7, with a possible D match to TRBD1 (6 bases). The ends were cut back, 6 bases at V and 3 bases at J, with 12 bases in the middle. The CDR3 loop spans 13 amino acids. In germline, CDR1 is MDHEN, CDR2 SYDVKM. DNA of the CDR3: TGTGCCAGCAGCTCCGGACAGTTCTACGAGCAGTACTTC. Its translation: CASSSGQFYEQYF.

This chain connects TRBV28 to TRBJ1-4, with D possibly matching TRBD1 (5 bases). Looked up from germline, CDR1 is MDHEN and CDR2 is SYDVKM. The CDR3 consists of 15 residues. V lost 4 bases and J 4 bases, leaving 13 bases between the germline ends. CDR3 region: CASSSKVGDNEKLFF. CDR3 DNA sequence: TGTGCCAGCAGTTCAAAGGTGGGGGATAATGAAAAACTGTTTTTT.

This chain links TRBV28 with TRBJ2-7, with D uncertain. Germline CDR1 reads MDHEN; CDR2 reads SYDVKM. The CDR3 totals 10 residues. The V end was cut by 4 bases, the J end by 6 bases, with 4 bases between. In DNA form, the CDR3 reads TGTGCCAGCAGTTATGGCGAGCAGTACTTC. Translated, it gives CASSYGEQYF.

By sample share, this clone is medium-sized. The chain carries TRBV28 and TRBJ2-7, with D perhaps being TRBD1 or TRBD2 (5 bases each). The CDR3 loop spans 13 amino acids. Germline CDR1 MDHEN, CDR2 SYDVKM. Trimming shortened V by 7 bases and J by 4 bases, and 14 bases separated the two germline ends. CDR3 sequence reads: CASNAGSGYEQYF. For the CDR3, the DNA is TGTGCCAGCAACGCAGGGTCGGGGTACGAGCAGTACTTC.

This CDR3 reads CASSLYGLTGANVLTF. The CDR3 nucleotides read TGTGCCAGCAGTTTATACGGGTTAACTGGGGCCAACGTCCTGACTTTC. The V gene is TRBV27, the J gene TRBJ2-6, with unresolved D. Trimming left V 1 base short and J 2 bases short, with 9 bases between. CDR1 is MNHEY, CDR2 SMNVEV, per germline (reference sequence). The CDR3 has 16 residues.

The V and J genes are TRBV28 and TRBJ1-2; D unclear. This CDR3 region has 16 residues. Germline V gives CDR1 MDHEN, CDR2 SYDVKM. Trimming removed 5 bases at V and 4 bases at J, with 20 bases between. The CDR3 region is CASSPGGGTAGYGYTF. The CDR3 DNA reads as TGTGCCAGCAGTCCCGGAGGAGGAACTGCGGGCTATGGCTACACCTTC.

The table lists this clone with a count of one. The V call is TRBV7-8, the J call TRBJ1-2, with 10 bases lining up with TRBD1. The CDR3 is made up of 14 amino acids. V was clipped by 3 bases and J by 3 bases; unmatched bases: 1. Germline CDR1 reads SGHVS; CDR2 reads FQNEAQ. The CDR3 DNA follows: TGTGCCAGCAGCTTGGGGACAGGGGACTATGGCTACACCTTC. Encoded protein: CASSLGTGDYGYTF.

This chain joins TRBV7-9 and TRBJ2-3; no clear D gene. The V and J ends lost 0 bases and 4 bases respectively, with 8 bases between them. CDR1 and CDR2 (germline): SEHNR, FQNEAQ (reference sequence). The CDR3 has 14 residues. The CDR3 loop reads CASSLAGLADTQYF. The CDR3 coding sequence is TGTGCCAGCAGCTTAGCGGGATTGGCAGATACGCAGTATTTT. Together with reference TRBV7-9 and TRBJ2-3, the CDR3 gives the full variable domain: DTGVSQNPRHKITKRGQNVTFRCDPISEHNRLYWYRQTLGQGPEFLTYFQNEAQLEKSRLLSDRFSAERPKGSFSTLEIQRTEQGDSAMYLCASSLAGLADTQYFGPGTRLTVL.